The rows below give T cell receptor beta chains drawn from one sample of a study of Ad26.COV2.S vaccination and SARS-CoV-2 variants. Sequencing used immunoSEQ multiplex PCR; TCRdb keeps in-frame clones, though not all of them. The sample lists about 400,000 clones; 83% were seen once. Source: peripheral blood, taken in a trial of Ad26.COV2.S vaccine versus placebo. These TCRs come from a person aged 18 to 59 who received the Ad26.COV2.S COVID-19 vaccine or a placebo. Each CDR3 is given with its conserved first and last residue. D genes are given only for firm matches. Clone size is shown for a subset of rows, as once, few, many or a class of expanded clone.

V gene	J gene	D gene	clone size	CDR3 protein	CDR3 DNA
TRBV2	TRBJ2-2	.	.	CASGQNTGELFF	TGTGCCAGTGGACAGAACACCGGGGAGCTGTTTTTT
TRBV9	TRBJ1-6	TRBD1	.	CASSTGQGFNSPLHF	TGTGCCAGCAGCACGGGACAGGGGTTTAATTCACCCCTCCACTTT
TRBV7-3	TRBJ1-1	.	.	CASSPQGATEAFF	TGTGCCAGCAGCCCCCAGGGTGCGACTGAAGCTTTCTTT
TRBV7-8	TRBJ1-2	.	.	CASSLAPWQPPPYGYTF	TGTGCCAGCAGCTTAGCGCCGTGGCAGCCTCCCCCTTATGGCTACACCTTC
TRBV4-1	TRBJ2-1	TRBD2	.	CASSQRTSGSYNEQFF	TGCGCCAGCAGCCAACGGACTAGCGGCTCCTACAATGAGCAGTTCTTC
TRBV5-6	TRBJ1-1	.	.	CASSLGHPNTEAFF	TGTGCCAGCAGCTTGGGGCACCCGAACACTGAAGCTTTCTTT
TRBV25-1	TRBJ1-6	TRBD1	.	CASTRGQGFPLHF	TGTGCCAGCACCCGGGGACAGGGCTTCCCCCTCCACTTT
TRBV4-1	TRBJ1-1	.	.	CASSQDPQGRAGTEAFF	TGCGCCAGCAGCCAAGATCCCCAGGGACGGGCCGGGACTGAAGCTTTCTTT
TRBV5-6	TRBJ1-1	.	.	CASSLWGNTEAFF	TGTGCCAGCAGCTTGTGGGGGAACACTGAAGCTTTCTTT
TRBV5-1	TRBJ1-3	TRBD1	.	CASSFGTGRRNTIYF	TGCGCCAGCAGCTTCGGGACAGGGAGAAGAAACACCATATATTTT
TRBV27	TRBJ2-7	.	.	CASSLGRSYEQYF	TGTGCCAGCAGTTTAGGACGATCCTACGAGCAGTACTTC
TRBV5-5	TRBJ1-1	.	.	CASSLVGRPPAFF	TGTGCCAGCAGCTTAGTTGGACGCCCCCCGGCTTTCTTT
TRBV7-2	TRBJ2-1	.	.	CASSSSRRTLQNEQFF	TGTGCCAGCAGCTCGTCGCGTCGTACCTTACAAAATGAGCAGTTCTTC
TRBV19	TRBJ2-2	.	.	CASSRNQPITGELFF	TGTGCCAGTAGTAGGAATCAGCCTATAACCGGGGAGCTGTTTTTT
TRBV11-3	TRBJ1-1	.	.	CASTPRDRLNTEAFF	TGTGCCAGCACCCCTCGAGACAGGCTGAACACTGAAGCTTTCTTT
TRBV21-1	TRBJ1-4	.	.	CASSIEPVEKTGPEKLFF	TGTGCCAGCAGCATAGAACCGGTGGAGAAAACAGGGCCTGAAAAACTGTTTTTT
TRBV5-4	TRBJ2-7	TRBD2	once	CASSLGTSGKDEQYF	TGTGCCAGCAGCTTGGGGACTAGCGGGAAAGACGAGCAGTACTTC
TRBV29-1	TRBJ2-7	TRBD2	.	CSVEPLAGGYEQYF	TGCAGCGTTGAGCCCCTAGCGGGGGGGTACGAGCAGTACTTC
TRBV7-9	TRBJ2-1	TRBD1	.	CASSRRQGTYNEQFF	TGTGCCAGCAGCCGAAGACAGGGCACCTACAATGAGCAGTTCTTC
TRBV9	TRBJ1-2	TRBD1	.	CASSVAQGGANYGYTF	TGTGCCAGCAGCGTAGCACAGGGGGGAGCTAACTATGGCTACACCTTC
TRBV19	TRBJ1-1	TRBD1	once	CASSIGTVEAFF	TGTGCCAGTAGTATTGGGACAGTTGAAGCTTTCTTT
TRBV6-2/TRBV6-3	TRBJ2-7	.	.	CASSYSSLAREQYF	TGTGCCAGCAGTTACTCGAGTCTAGCGAGGGAGCAGTACTTC
TRBV4-3	TRBJ1-2	.	.	CASSLNRLRDYGYTF	TGCGCCAGCAGTCTGAACAGGCTGCGCGACTATGGCTACACCTTC
TRBV4-3	TRBJ2-7	.	.	CASSRRTSVAPGDEQYF	TGCGCCAGCAGCCGTCGGACGTCCGTCGCCCCAGGTGACGAGCAGTACTTC
TRBV20-1	TRBJ2-7	.	.	CSASEAPKPYYEQYF	TGCAGTGCTAGTGAGGCCCCTAAGCCCTACTACGAGCAGTACTTC
TRBV6-2/TRBV6-3	TRBJ2-7	TRBD1	.	CASSTTGERYEQYF	TGTGCCAGCAGTACGACAGGGGAGAGGTACGAGCAGTACTTC
TRBV19	TRBJ2-1	TRBD2	.	CASSPSGLAGGQEQFF	TGTGCCAGTAGCCCTTCGGGACTAGCGGGAGGACAAGAGCAGTTCTTC
TRBV10-3	TRBJ2-2	TRBD2	.	CAIMAGVGTGELFF	TGTGCCATCATGGCGGGAGTAGGGACCGGGGAGCTGTTTTTT
TRBV7-9	TRBJ2-3	TRBD2	.	CASSLGRLAGEGHTDTQYF	TGTGCCAGCAGCCTCGGGCGCCTAGCGGGAGAGGGGCACACAGATACGCAGTATTTT
TRBV5-1	TRBJ2-7	.	.	CASSLAGSYEQYF	TGCGCCAGCAGCTTGGCGGGATCCTACGAGCAGTACTTC
TRBV5-4	TRBJ2-5	.	.	CASSFPREGETQYF	TGTGCCAGCAGCTTTCCTAGGGAAGGAGAGACCCAGTACTTC
TRBV10-3	TRBJ1-2	.	.	CAISESTRGTFGGYTF	TGTGCCATCAGTGAGTCGACTCGGGGGACATTTGGCGGCTACACCTTC
TRBV19	TRBJ2-5	.	.	CASSLGSGGAGETQYF	TGTGCCAGTAGTCTCGGGAGTGGGGGGGCAGGAGAGACCCAGTACTTC
TRBV6-2/TRBV6-3	TRBJ2-2	.	once	CASSLTGAGELFF	TGTGCCAGCAGTTTGACGGGTGCCGGGGAGCTGTTTTTT
TRBV5-1	TRBJ2-5	.	.	CASSLVPHGTQYF	TGCGCCAGCAGCTTGGTTCCGCACGGGACCCAGTACTTC
TRBV5-1	TRBJ1-1	TRBD1	.	CASSLDTRGAAFF	TGCGCCAGCAGCTTGGATACCAGGGGGGCGGCTTTCTTT
TRBV15	TRBJ2-3	TRBD2	few	CATSRDLAGGLQYF	TGTGCCACCAGCAGAGATTTGGCGGGGGGCCTCCAGTATTTT
TRBV16	TRBJ1-4	.	.	CASSPRVGKLFF	TGTGCCAGCAGCCCCCGGGTGGGAAAACTGTTTTTT
TRBV2	TRBJ2-7	TRBD2	.	CASRVERELYEQYF	TGTGCCAGCAGGGTCGAGCGGGAGTTGTACGAGCAGTACTTC
TRBV7-8	TRBJ1-5	.	few	CASSTGPKTRPQHF	TGTGCCAGCAGCACCGGCCCCAAGACGCGGCCCCAGCATTTT
TRBV9	TRBJ2-2	.	.	CASSAQGTGELFF	TGTGCCAGCAGCGCGCAGGGGACCGGGGAGCTGTTTTTT
TRBV4-3	TRBJ2-1	.	.	CASSPGDTYSYNEQFF	TGCGCCAGCAGCCCCGGGGACACTTACTCCTACAATGAGCAGTTCTTC
TRBV25-1	TRBJ2-1	TRBD2	.	CASSELAGAHQHSEQFF	TGTGCCAGCAGTGAACTAGCGGGAGCCCATCAACACAGTGAGCAGTTCTTC